This TCR beta chain was identified during a study of breast tumors, draining lymph nodes, adjacent tissues. V shed 1 base, J shed 4 bases, and the junction held 2 bases outside the gene matches. This CDR3 is built from 16 residues. CDR1 is SGHVS and CDR2 is FNYEAQ in the germline V gene. TCRdb re-analysed the multiplex PCR reads in MiXCR, keeping a single row per CDR3 protein. This table holds 9,500 to 14,000 distinct CDR3 sequences, approximately 55% found once. On this clonotype itself: What it recognizes is unknown.

General study findings and limits: Compared with basal-like, luminal-like tumors shared significantly more repertoire with nontumor tissue. Tumors had less TCR diversity than lymph nodes, more than nontumor tissue.

This clonotype originated in a female donor with breast cancer. Some clones in this sample may be carry-over from other donors' samples. The V gene is TRBV7-6, the J gene TRBJ2-3; 13 bases are a match to TRBD2. Material for sequencing was breast tumor tissue. Here the CDR3 DNA reads TGTGCCAGCAGCTTAGTCGGACTAGCGGGAGCAGATACGCAGTATTTT. It codes for CASSLVGLAGADTQYF.